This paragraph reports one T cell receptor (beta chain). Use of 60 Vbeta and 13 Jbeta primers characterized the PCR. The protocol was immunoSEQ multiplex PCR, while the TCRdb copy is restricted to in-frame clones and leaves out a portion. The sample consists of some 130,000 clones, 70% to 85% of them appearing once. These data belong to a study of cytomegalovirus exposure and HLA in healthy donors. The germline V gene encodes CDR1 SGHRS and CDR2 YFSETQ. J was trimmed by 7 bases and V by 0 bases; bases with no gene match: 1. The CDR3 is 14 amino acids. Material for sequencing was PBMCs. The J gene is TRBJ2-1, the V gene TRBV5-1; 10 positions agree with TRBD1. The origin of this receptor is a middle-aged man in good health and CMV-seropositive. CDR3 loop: CASSLGQGANEQFF. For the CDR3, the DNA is TGCGCCAGCAGCTTGGGACAGGGGGCAAATGAGCAGTTCTTC.